This T cell receptor beta chain was profiled in a study of T cells in Graves' hyperthyroidism and ophthalmopathy. Patients were excluded for uncontrolled infection, other autoimmune disease, pregnancy or lactation. Diagnosis relied on clinical symptoms, serum thyroxine and TRAb, thyroid ultrasound and orbital computed tomography. In regard to this clonotype: Its antigen remains unknown. Since a much larger clone is just one base distant, this may be a read error.

TCR beta CDR3 sequences were amplified from RNA transcripts. Initially, a first-round RT-PCR of the TCR CDR3 employed the HTBI primer set. A single record per CDR3 protein comes from TCRdb applying MiXCR to the multiplex PCR reads. Among roughly 550,000 distinct CDR3 sequences, about 16% were seen once, and the ten largest hold approximately 30%. Study observations and caveats: A model of 13 V-J pairs discriminated ophthalmopathy from stable hyperthyroidism. Ophthalmopathy, which appeared later, was predicted by the model a median approximately 6 months before onset.

The specimen sequenced was blood. The origin of this receptor is a woman aged 25-40 years with Graves' ophthalmopathy.

CDR3 sequence (DNA): TGTGCCAGCAGCCGCCGGGGCGGCGAGGGTACCGGCTACACCTTC. Translating gives CASSRRGGEGTGYTF. The chain carries TRBV3-1 and TRBJ1-2; possible D gene TRBD1, 5 bases. V dropped 4 bases and J dropped 8 bases, with 20 bases sitting between them. The CDR3 has 15 residues. Germline loops: CDR1 LGHDT, CDR2 YNNKEL (reference sequence).